One and the same sample provided the 22 T cell receptor beta chains below, sequenced in a study of OX40 agonist ivuxolimab in advanced cancers. Library creation used the immunoSEQ multiplex PCR assay. TCRdb mirrors the immuneACCESS table, restricted to in-frame sequences. Some clones are absent from its copies; in checked studies, under half trace to an unresolved V gene, and the reason for the others is unknown. The sample table contains around 77,000 clones; only one count was recorded for 65% to 90% of them. The ten largest clonotypes hold roughly 0.62% of the sample. Material: CD4+ or CD8+ T cells sorted from blood, obtained in a trial of the OX40 agonist ivuxolimab. The source is an adult with an advanced solid tumor such as melanoma, head and neck, liver or kidney cancer.

Only a few counts were recorded for this clone. The chain employs TRBV7-2 and TRBJ1-5; D gene unclear. CDR1 and CDR2 (germline): SGHTA, FQGNSA. The CDR3 is 15 amino acids. V was cut by 1 base and J by 7 bases, with 14 bases left in between. The CDR3 nucleotides are TGTGCCAGCAGCTTAGTATCTAGTCCTCAGCAGCCCCAGCATTTT. It yields the protein CASSLVSSPQQPQHF.

This sequence joins TRBV9 and TRBJ2-2, with TRBD1 matching 7 bases. The germline CDR1 and CDR2 sequences are SGDLS and YYNGEE. The J segment lost 7 bases and the V segment lost 2 bases, leaving 8 bases of the junction unmatched. The CDR3 spans 15 residues. CDR3 coding DNA: TGTGCCAGCAGCGTCCGACAGGGTGCAATCGGGGAGCTGTTTTTT. Amino acids: CASSVRQGAIGELFF. Combining the CDR3 with reference TRBV9 and TRBJ2-2 gives the whole variable domain DSGVTQTPKHLITATGQRVTLRCSPRSGDLSVYWYQQSLDQGLQFLIQYYNGEERAKGNILERFSAQQFPDLHSELNLSSLELGDSALYFCASSVRQGAIGELFFGEGSRLTVL.

This clone has only one observation. CDR3 sequence reads: CASSDRADPNEKLFF. In nucleotides, the CDR3 is TGTGCCAGCAGCGACCGGGCCGACCCTAATGAAAAACTGTTTTTT. The chain links TRBV9 to TRBJ1-4; D is ambiguous. CDR3 length equals 15 residues. V was shortened by 3 bases and J by 3 bases, with 12 bases between the two germline ends. Germline V gene sequence: CDR1 SGDLS, CDR2 YYNGEE.

The chain links TRBV7-3 to TRBJ2-5; the match to TRBD1 covers 12 bases. The CDR3 totals 16 residues. Unmatched junction bases numbered 6, after V lost 2 bases and J lost 5 bases. Germline values: CDR1 SGHTA, CDR2 FQGTGA. CDR3 amino acids: CASSLGGQGAGETQYF. The CDR3 nucleotides are TGTGCCAGCAGCTTAGGGGGACAGGGGGCGGGCGAGACCCAGTACTTC.

V and J are TRBV5-1 and TRBJ2-1; the D is unclear. This CDR3 has 14 amino acids. Germline V gene sequence: CDR1 SGHRS, CDR2 YFSETQ. The ends were cut back, 4 bases at V and 2 bases at J, with 10 bases in the middle. The CDR3 reads CASSTGLAYNEQFF. The CDR3 nucleotides read TGCGCCAGCAGCACCGGGTTAGCCTACAATGAGCAGTTCTTC.

This clone came up once. V usage is TRBV4-1 and J usage is TRBJ1-1; no definite D call. The CDR3 has 15 residues. Germline values: CDR1 MGHRA, CDR2 YSYEKL. V was shortened by 0 bases and J by 0 bases, with 8 bases between the two germline ends. CDR3 bases: TGCGCCAGCAGCCAAGAACGTCGGATGAACACTGAAGCTTTCTTT. It is translated as CASSQERRMNTEAFF.

This clone was observed a few times. CDR3 protein: CASSLWDTYEQYF. The CDR3 nucleotides read TGTGCCAGCAGCTTATGGGACACCTACGAGCAGTACTTC. The gene calls are TRBV5-4 and TRBJ2-7; TRBD1 might be the D (6 bases). Trimming removed 2 bases from V and 2 bases from J, with 8 bases in between. CDR1 and CDR2 (germline): SGHNT, YYREEE (reference sequence). CDR3 length equals 13 residues. Based on the CDR3 plus reference TRBV5-4 and TRBJ2-7, the full variable domain is ETGVTQSPTHLIKTRGQQVTLRCSSQSGHNTVSWYQQALGQGPQFIFQYYREEENGRGNFPPRFSGLQFPNYSSELNVNALELDDSALYLCASSLWDTYEQYFGPGTRLTVT.

The V and J genes are TRBV7-3 and TRBJ2-3, with 8 nucleotides matching TRBD2. After removal of 5 bases from V and 0 bases from J, the junction contained 7 bases not matched to a gene. The CDR3 spans 16 residues. The germline V gene has CDR1 SGHTA and CDR2 FQGTGA. The DNA of the CDR3 is TGTGCCAGCAGCCGCGGACTAGCTCGTAGCACAGATACGCAGTATTTT. Protein sequence: CASSRGLARSTDTQYF. Complete variable domain (other parts from reference TRBV7-3 and TRBJ2-3): GAGVSQTPSNKVTEKGKYVELRCDPISGHTALYWYRQSLGQGPEFLIYFQGTGAADDSGLPNDRFFAVRPEGSVSTLKIQRTERGDSAVYLCASSRGLARSTDTQYFGPGTRLTVL.

The J gene is TRBJ1-6, the V gene TRBV18; no firm D call. The germline V gene encodes CDR1 KGHSH and CDR2 LQKENI. V was pared by 2 bases and J by 7 bases, with 15 bases between. The CDR3 loop spans 16 amino acids. The CDR3: CASSPFEGPANSPLHF. CDR3 DNA sequence: TGTGCCAGCTCACCATTTGAGGGCCCCGCGAATTCACCCCTCCACTTT.

The V call is TRBV30, the J call TRBJ2-7; no clear D. Germline V CDR1 and CDR2: GTSNPN, SVGIG (reference sequence). V lost 2 bases and J 2 bases, leaving 10 bases between the germline ends. The CDR3 runs 13 residues. In DNA form, the CDR3 reads TGTGCCTGGAGTTTCAAGGGCCCCTACGAGCAGTACTTC. Amino acid sequence: CAWSFKGPYEQYF.

This clone was recorded a few times. V gene TRBV6-6 combines with J gene TRBJ1-2; D is possibly TRBD1 (5 bases). V lost 5 bases and J 1 base, leaving 8 bases between the germline ends. The CDR3 runs 13 residues. Germline V gene data show CDR1 as MNHNY and CDR2 as SVGAGI (reference sequence). The chain's CDR3 is CASSQDSNYGYTF. CDR3 sequence (DNA): TGTGCCAGCAGTCAAGACAGTAACTATGGCTACACCTTC.

The chain uses TRBV5-4 and TRBJ1-6; D is unresolved. CDR3 length equals 13 residues. Germline V gene sequence: CDR1 SGHNT, CDR2 YYREEE (reference sequence). V lost 0 bases to trimming and J lost 6 bases, with 4 bases between them. The DNA of the CDR3 is TGTGCCAGCAGCTTGGTTGGTAATTCACCCCTCCACTTT. The encoded protein is CASSLVGNSPLHF.

The V call is TRBV4-1, the J call TRBJ2-2, with 7 bases lining up with TRBD1. This CDR3 has 16 amino acids. V shed 3 bases, J shed 4 bases, and the junction held 8 bases outside the gene matches. From germline, CDR1 is MGHRA and CDR2 YSYEKL. The CDR3 DNA reads as TGCGCCAGCAGCCAGGAAGGGGGCGCGGGCACCGGGGAGCTGTTTTTT. The encoded protein is CASSQEGGAGTGELFF.

This clone showed up just once. The genes are TRBV5-8 and TRBJ1-2; the D is unclear. V was trimmed by 4 bases and J by 3 bases, leaving 10 bases between them. The CDR3 has 13 residues. Germline lookup yields CDR1 SGHTS and CDR2 YDEGEE. The CDR3 nucleotides read TGTGCCAGCAGCCCTGTCCAGGACTATGGCTACACCTTC. As protein: CASSPVQDYGYTF.

The rearrangement links TRBV29-1 to TRBJ1-4; 8 bases match TRBD1. The CDR3 spans 15 residues. The germline V gene encodes CDR1 SQVTM and CDR2 ANQGSEA. CDR3 DNA sequence: TGCAACCTCCGGACAGGGCCTAGACTTAATGAAAAACTGTTTTTT. Translated: CNLRTGPRLNEKLFF.

The chain combines TRBV5-4 with TRBJ2-2; no definite D call. The V end was cut by 1 base, the J end by 6 bases, with 7 bases between. CDR3 length: 13 residues. Germline-derived CDR1 and CDR2 are SGHNT and YYREEE (reference sequence). CDR3 amino acids: CASSLSRAGELFF. Written as DNA, the CDR3 is TGTGCCAGCAGCTTGTCCCGGGCCGGGGAGCTGTTTTTT.

This chain joins TRBV4-2 and TRBJ2-2; 11 bases agree with TRBD2. This CDR3 spans 17 amino acids. Trimming removed 0 bases from V and 9 bases from J; junction bases left unmatched: 9. Per germline, CDR1 LGHNA and CDR2 YNFKEQ. The CDR3 region is CASSQEGLAGGPRELFF. CDR3 in DNA: TGTGCCAGCAGCCAAGAGGGGCTAGCGGGGGGTCCCCGGGAGCTGTTTTTT.

This clone was recorded once. The V call is TRBV19, the J call TRBJ1-2; 9 bases are shared with TRBD1. CDR3 length: 15 residues. Looked up from germline, CDR1 is LNHDA and CDR2 is SQIVND (reference sequence). After removal of 6 bases from V and 7 bases from J, the junction contained 12 bases not matched to a gene. DNA of the CDR3: TGTGCCAGTAGCAGATCCGGGACAGGGTTGTCTGGCTACACCTTC. Translation gives CASSRSGTGLSGYTF.

In its sample, this clone was seen once. J is TRBJ2-6 and V is TRBV19, with D uncertain. CDR1 LNHDA and CDR2 SQIVND come from the germline V gene (reference sequence). V lost 3 bases, J lost 3 bases, and 3 bases lay in between. The CDR3 loop spans 13 amino acids. The CDR3: CASSMGGANVLTF. The CDR3 DNA reads TGTGCCAGTAGTATGGGTGGGGCCAACGTCCTGACTTTC.

This clone appeared once. CDR3 sequence reads: CAISGRIERETQYF. The CDR3 DNA sequence: TGTGCCATCAGTGGGCGGATAGAGAGGGAAACCCAGTACTTC. This sequence joins TRBV10-3 and TRBJ2-5; the D gene is possibly TRBD2 (5 bases). V lost 4 bases and J 8 bases, leaving 17 bases between the germline ends. Per the germline V gene, CDR1 is ENHRY and CDR2 is SYGVKD. This CDR3 spans 14 amino acids.

V gene TRBV5-1 combines with J gene TRBJ2-3; possibly TRBD2 for D (5 bases). CDR3 length equals 16 residues. The ends were cut back, 4 bases at V and 0 bases at J, with 15 bases in the middle. Germline loops: CDR1 SGHRS, CDR2 YFSETQ. The CDR3 reads CASSLSGFPSTDTQYF. The CDR3, as DNA: TGCGCCAGCAGCCTCAGCGGCTTTCCTAGCACAGATACGCAGTATTTT.

This chain uses TRBV5-1 with TRBJ2-5, with 9 bases aligning to TRBD1. The CDR3 sequence is 15 residues long. Germline-derived CDR1 and CDR2 are SGHRS and YFSETQ. With 0 bases clipped from V and 5 bases from J, the junction kept 5 bases outside the gene matches. CDR3 residues: CASSLVGQGRETQYF. CDR3 coding DNA: TGCGCCAGCAGCTTGGTGGGACAGGGTCGGGAGACCCAGTACTTC.